This T cell receptor (beta chain) is drawn from a study of T cells in Graves' hyperthyroidism and ophthalmopathy. The TCR beta CDR3 regions underwent amplification using RNA transcripts as the source. The TCR CDR3 was amplified in a first-round RT-PCR using the HTBI primer set. MiXCR, run by TCRdb on the multiplex PCR reads, gives a single entry per CDR3 protein. The sample carries about 270,000 distinct CDR3 sequences, approximately 26% recorded once. This clonotype was observed many times. This CDR3 has 18 residues. V shed 4 bases and J shed 4 bases, with 23 bases lying between them. Per germline, CDR1 SQVTM and CDR2 ANQGSEA.

The source of this sequence is a man aged 40-49 years with Graves' hyperthyroidism that later progressed to Graves' ophthalmopathy. The sequenced sample consisted of blood. The genes are TRBV29-1 and TRBJ2-6; possibly TRBD1 for D (6 bases). The CDR3, as DNA: TGCAGCGTTGTAAAGGCTGGGGGACACGCGGACGGGGCCAACGTCCTGACTTTC. It codes for CSVVKAGGHADGANVLTF.